Presented here are 30 T cell receptor beta chains from one specimen sequenced in a study of cytomegalovirus exposure and HLA in healthy donors. The PCR ran on 60 Vbeta and 13 Jbeta primers. The repertoire was sequenced with immunoSEQ multiplex PCR; TCRdb's copy has only in-frame clones and lacks some. The sample includes 150,000 to 200,000 clones, around 80% seen only once; the top ten take about 1.9%. The sequenced sample consisted of PBMCs. These receptors originate from a human donor in good health.

This chain links TRBV18 with TRBJ1-5; perhaps TRBD1 as D (5 bases). The CDR3 covers 14 residues. Germline V lookup: CDR1 KGHSH, CDR2 LQKENI. With 2 bases removed from V and 4 bases from J, the gap between germline ends came to 9 bases. CDR3 coding DNA: TGTGCCAGCTCACCATCCTCAGGGAATCAGCCCCAGCATTTT. This translates into CASSPSSGNQPQHF.

About this clone: This sample includes further DNA sequences coding for the same CDR3. This chain connects TRBV5-1 to TRBJ2-5; D unresolved. Trimming shortened V by 4 bases and J by 3 bases, and 10 bases separated the two germline ends. The CDR3 length is 13 residues. Germline loops: CDR1 SGHRS, CDR2 YFSETQ. CDR3 sequence: CASSPGREETQYF. CDR3 coding DNA: TGCGCCAGCAGCCCCGGTAGAGAAGAGACCCAGTACTTC.

V and J are TRBV5-4 and TRBJ1-2; possibly TRBD1 for D (5 bases). Trimming pared 4 bases from V and 5 bases from J, leaving 18 bases between. Germline lookup yields CDR1 SGHNT and CDR2 YYREEE (reference sequence). The CDR3 has 15 amino acids. The CDR3 coding sequence is TGTGCCAGCAGCGGGAAAAAGGCAGGGACTTATGGCTACACCTTC. Encoded protein: CASSGKKAGTYGYTF.

The chain carries TRBV7-3 and TRBJ2-1; TRBD2 matches at 8 bases. The CDR3 loop spans 13 amino acids. The germline V gene encodes CDR1 SGHTA and CDR2 FQGTGA. The junction had 5 bases not matched to a gene; V was cut back by 8 bases and J by 5 bases. The CDR3 here is CASRGGPDNEQFF. The CDR3 DNA sequence: TGTGCCAGCCGCGGGGGGCCGGACAATGAGCAGTTCTTC.

For the CDR3, the DNA is TGTGCCAGCAGGCCACAGGGGTCTCGGGAAAAACTGTTTTTT. Amino acids: CASRPQGSREKLFF. The chain has TRBV13 and TRBJ1-4; 7 bases match TRBD1. CDR1 and CDR2 (germline): PRHDT, FYEKMQ (reference sequence). V shed 6 bases, J shed 8 bases, and the junction held 9 bases outside the gene matches. This CDR3 is built from 14 residues.

V is TRBV15 and J is TRBJ1-1; D is possibly TRBD1 (5 bases). The germline V and J ends were trimmed by 5 bases and 4 bases, with 17 bases remaining between them. Per germline, CDR1 LNHNV and CDR2 YYDKDF (reference sequence). The CDR3 runs to 15 residues. CDR3 protein: CATSLGGAGGTEAFF. As DNA, the CDR3 is TGTGCCACCAGCCTTGGAGGGGCGGGCGGCACTGAAGCTTTCTTT.

This clone was counted only a few times. The genes are TRBV27 and TRBJ1-6; D call uncertain. V was trimmed by 2 bases and J by 3 bases, leaving 8 bases between them. CDR1 is MNHEY and CDR2 is SMNVEV in the germline V gene (reference sequence). This CDR3 has 15 amino acids. As DNA, the CDR3 is TGTGCCAGCAGTTTAGGGAGAAACTATAATTCACCCCTCCACTTT. This encodes CASSLGRNYNSPLHF.

This clone was seen only once. V usage is TRBV6-5 and J usage is TRBJ1-2; TRBD1 might be the D (5 bases). CDR1 MNHEY and CDR2 SVGAGI come from the germline V gene. This CDR3 region has 13 residues. Trimming removed 2 bases from V and 8 bases from J, with 12 bases in between. CDR3 sequence (DNA): TGTGCCAGCAGTTACATAGGGGTCGGCGGCTACACCTTC. This gives the protein CASSYIGVGGYTF.

This clone occurred once. The V and J genes are TRBV5-5 and TRBJ1-5; weak D call: TRBD1 (5 bases). V lost 0 bases and J lost 4, with 11 bases in between. CDR1 and CDR2 from the germline V gene are SGHKS and YYEKEE (reference sequence). CDR3 length equals 15 residues. DNA for the CDR3: TGTGCCAGCAGCTTGGGGCAGGGATGGAATCAGCCCCAGCATTTT. As protein: CASSLGQGWNQPQHF.

There are many counts of this clone. The chain uses TRBV27 and TRBJ1-1; D is undetermined. CDR3 size: 13 residues. Trimming took off 7 bases at V and 1 base at J, with 10 bases between the two ends. From germline, CDR1 is MNHEY and CDR2 SMNVEV (reference sequence). CDR3 loop: CASTKRENTEAFF. The CDR3 DNA sequence: TGTGCCAGCACTAAGAGGGAGAACACTGAAGCTTTCTTT.

This clone has only one observation. The CDR3 region is CASSFTNTEAFF. DNA for the CDR3: TGTGCCAGCAGCTTCACAAACACTGAAGCTTTCTTT. This rearrangement joins TRBV7-9 to TRBJ1-1; D remains ambiguous. Looked up from germline, CDR1 is SEHNR and CDR2 is FQNEAQ (reference sequence). This CDR3 has 12 residues. Trimming took 3 bases from V and 2 from J, leaving 4 bases between them. The complete variable domain, with remaining parts taken from reference TRBV7-9 and TRBJ1-1, reads DTGVSQNPRHKITKRGQNVTFRCDPISEHNRLYWYRQTLGQGPEFLTYFQNEAQLEKSRLLSDRFSAERPKGSFSTLEIQRTEQGDSAMYLCASSFTNTEAFFGQGTRLTVV.

The chain recombines TRBV7-2 with TRBJ2-1; tentatively, D is TRBD2 (5 bases). The CDR3 is 14 residues long. The germline V and J ends were trimmed by 1 base and 4 bases, with 8 bases remaining between them. The V gene's germline CDR1 is SGHTA and CDR2 FQGNSA. The CDR3 loop reads CASSLEAVYNEQFF. The CDR3 DNA reads TGTGCCAGCAGCTTAGAAGCGGTGTACAATGAGCAGTTCTTC.

The chain links TRBV5-1 to TRBJ2-7; D gene unclear. This CDR3 contains 14 residues. Germline CDR1 is SGHRS and CDR2 is YFSETQ. With 0 bases removed from V and 4 bases from J, the gap between germline ends came to 11 bases. The CDR3 DNA reads as TGCGCCAGCAGCTTGGGCCCAGATCTTTACGAGCAGTACTTC. Translating gives CASSLGPDLYEQYF.

The chain links TRBV7-2 to TRBJ2-7, with D maybe TRBD1 (5 bases). Trimming shortened V by 5 bases and J by 4 bases, and 12 bases separated the two germline ends. The CDR3 has 13 amino acids. CDR1 is SGHTA, CDR2 FQGNSA, per germline. As DNA, the CDR3 is TGTGCCAGCAGCCTGGACACGACTTACGAGCAGTACTTC. Protein sequence: CASSLDTTYEQYF. Supplemented by reference TRBV7-2 and TRBJ2-7, the full variable domain reads GAGVSQSPSNKVTEKGKDVELRCDPISGHTALYWYRQSLGQGLEFLIYFQGNSAPDKSGLPSDRFSAERTGGSVSTLTIQRTQQEDSAVYLCASSLDTTYEQYFGPGTRLTVT.

V usage is TRBV4-1 and J usage is TRBJ1-3; D is undetermined. Germline V gene sequence: CDR1 MGHRA, CDR2 YSYEKL. The CDR3 is made up of 18 amino acids. The V gene lost 2 bases and the J gene lost 9 bases, with 26 bases spanning the gap. CDR3 in DNA: TGCGCCAGCAGCCAAACCCAGGTAGACACCCTCTCTGATCGCACCATATATTTT. Protein sequence: CASSQTQVDTLSDRTIYF.

This sequence joins TRBV7-2 and TRBJ1-5, with TRBD1 identical over 7 bases. The CDR3 extends over 17 amino acids. J lost 0 bases, V lost 1 base, and 6 bases had no gene match. The germline V gene has CDR1 SGHTA and CDR2 FQGNSA. As DNA, the CDR3 is TGTGCCAGCAGCTTAGGGGACAGATCATATAGCAATCAGCCCCAGCATTTT. Translating it yields CASSLGDRSYSNQPQHF.

The chain combines TRBV27 with TRBJ1-5; D is ambiguous. CDR1 and CDR2 from the germline V gene are MNHEY and SMNVEV (reference sequence). V lost 7 bases and J 6 bases, leaving 4 bases between the germline ends. The CDR3 covers 10 residues. CDR3 DNA: TGTGCCAGCACAGGTCAGCCCCAGCATTTT. This translates into CASTGQPQHF.

CDR3 coding DNA: TGTGCCAGCAGTGTTCCTTTTCTAGCGAACACTGAAGCTTTCTTT. Translating it yields CASSVPFLANTEAFF. The rearrangement links TRBV6-5 to TRBJ1-1; D is uncertain. The CDR3 is 15 amino acids. In germline, CDR1 is MNHEY, CDR2 SVGAGI. The germline V and J ends were trimmed by 5 bases and 1 base, with 14 bases remaining between them.

The chain carries TRBV6-1 and TRBJ2-7; 9 positions agree with TRBD1. The CDR3 sequence is 14 residues long. With V trimmed by 6 bases and J by 4 bases, 7 bases remained unmatched. Germline-derived CDR1 and CDR2 are MNHNS and SASEGT. The CDR3 region has the DNA TGTGCCAGCAGCGGGGGACAGGGTTTGTACGAGCAGTACTTC. This codes for CASSGGQGLYEQYF.

CDR3 protein: CASKDRGSYNSPLHF. DNA of the CDR3: TGTGCCAGCAAAGATCGGGGTTCCTATAATTCACCCCTCCACTTT. J is TRBJ1-6 and V is TRBV25-1; D uncertain. Between the trimmed V and J ends, which lost 7 bases and 1 base, there was a span of 11 bases. This CDR3 comprises 15 residues. CDR1 is MGHDK and CDR2 is SYGVNS in the germline V gene.

The DNA for the CDR3 is TGTGCCAGCAGCTTAGGACAGACTTATAATTCACCCCTCCACTTT. Translated: CASSLGQTYNSPLHF. The rearrangement joins TRBV11-1 to TRBJ1-6, with a possible D match to TRBD1 (5 bases). The CDR3 extends over 15 amino acids. The V gene lost 1 base and the J gene lost 4 bases, with 8 bases spanning the gap. The germline CDR1 and CDR2 sequences are SGHAT and FQDESV (reference sequence).

V gene TRBV10-3 combines with J gene TRBJ2-1; 7 nucleotides align to TRBD2. The V and J ends lost 3 bases and 3 bases, in that order; junction bases with no gene match: 5. Germline V gives CDR1 ENHRY, CDR2 SYGVKD. The CDR3 contains 15 residues. The CDR3 DNA is TGTGCCATCAGTGAAAGCGGGGCCGACTACAATGAGCAGTTCTTC. This codes for CAISESGADYNEQFF.

The V gene is TRBV19, the J gene TRBJ1-4; the match to TRBD1 covers 9 bases. Germline V lookup: CDR1 LNHDA, CDR2 SQIVND (reference sequence). After removal of 6 bases from V and 7 bases from J, the junction contained 6 bases not matched to a gene. The length of the CDR3 is 14 residues. CDR3 DNA sequence: TGTGCCAGTAGCTCCGGGACAGGGTTTGAAAAACTGTTTTTT. Encoded protein: CASSSGTGFEKLFF.

V and J are TRBV9 and TRBJ1-1, with D perhaps TRBD1 (6 bases). Looked up from germline, CDR1 is SGDLS and CDR2 is YYNGEE. The CDR3 sequence is 14 residues long. The V gene lost 0 bases and the J gene lost 10 bases, with 16 bases spanning the gap. DNA for the CDR3: TGTGCCAGCAGCGTAGCTAGGGAGGGGGGATCAGCTTTCTTT. Encoded protein: CASSVAREGGSAFF. Full variable domain (rest looked up from reference TRBV9 and TRBJ1-1): DSGVTQTPKHLITATGQRVTLRCSPRSGDLSVYWYQQSLDQGLQFLIQYYNGEERAKGNILERFSAQQFPDLHSELNLSSLELGDSALYFCASSVAREGGSAFFGQGTRLTVV.

This chain joins TRBV18 and TRBJ2-3; 9 nucleotides match TRBD2. Germline CDR1 reads KGHSH; CDR2 reads LQKENI. Losses at the gene ends were 2 bases for V and 7 bases for J; bases not matched to a gene: 13. This CDR3 is built from 17 residues. CDR3 amino acids: CASSPGPSGEYPHTQYF. The CDR3, as DNA: TGTGCCAGCTCACCAGGTCCTAGCGGGGAGTATCCTCATACGCAGTATTTT.

The CDR3 DNA reads TGTGCCAGCAGTTACTCCGGTCCACGGGGAGATACGCAGTATTTT. Protein: CASSYSGPRGDTQYF. The chain carries TRBV6-5 and TRBJ2-3, with a possible D match to TRBD2 (5 bases). Germline values: CDR1 MNHEY, CDR2 SVGAGI. The V and J ends lost 0 bases and 5 bases respectively, with 12 bases between them. The CDR3 loop spans 15 amino acids.

This chain links TRBV15 with TRBJ1-2, with no clear D. CDR1 and CDR2 from the germline V gene are LNHNV and YYDKDF (reference sequence). This CDR3 is built from 14 residues. Deletions cut 1 base from V and 8 bases from J, with 14 bases between. The CDR3 region is CATSRAGAGIGYTF. CDR3 bases: TGTGCCACCAGCAGAGCCGGTGCGGGGATAGGCTACACCTTC.

This chain joins TRBV6-1 and TRBJ1-5; D remains unclear. The CDR3 sequence is 15 residues long. Germline loops: CDR1 MNHNS, CDR2 SASEGT. V was trimmed by 6 bases and J by 4 bases, leaving 16 bases between them. CDR3 amino acids: CASRPVGVTNQPQHF. In DNA form, the CDR3 reads TGTGCCAGCAGGCCTGTCGGGGTGACTAATCAGCCCCAGCATTTT.

The rearrangement uses TRBV7-2 and TRBJ2-7; TRBD1 might be the D (6 bases). With 1 base removed from V and 0 bases from J, the gap between germline ends came to 16 bases. CDR3 length: 17 amino acids. CDR1 SGHTA and CDR2 FQGNSA come from the germline V gene. CDR3 protein: CASSLVSAGALSYEQYF. The CDR3 DNA sequence: TGTGCCAGCAGCTTAGTCTCGGCAGGGGCACTCTCCTACGAGCAGTACTTC.

V is TRBV2 and J is TRBJ1-1; 7 bases fit TRBD1. Germline V CDR1 and CDR2: SNHLY, FYNNEI. J lost 1 base, V lost 6 bases, and 11 bases had no gene match. CDR3 length: 16 amino acids. The CDR3 spells CASRRVPGQTNTEAFF. The CDR3 DNA sequence: TGTGCCAGCAGAAGAGTACCGGGACAGACGAACACTGAAGCTTTCTTT.